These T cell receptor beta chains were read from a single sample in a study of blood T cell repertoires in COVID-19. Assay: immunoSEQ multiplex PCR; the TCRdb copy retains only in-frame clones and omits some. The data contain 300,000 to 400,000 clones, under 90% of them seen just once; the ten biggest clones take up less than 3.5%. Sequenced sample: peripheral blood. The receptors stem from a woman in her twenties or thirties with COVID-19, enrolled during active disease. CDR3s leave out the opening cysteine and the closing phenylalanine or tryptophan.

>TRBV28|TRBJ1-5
ASRETGGKRQPQH
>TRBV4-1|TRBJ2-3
ASSPRGTSGIGGSTDTQY
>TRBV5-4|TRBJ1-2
ASSADSNYGYT
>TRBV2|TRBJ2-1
ASSEGGDLF
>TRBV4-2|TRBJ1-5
ASSQDAGAGNQPQH
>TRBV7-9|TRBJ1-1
ASSLAWGGTEAF
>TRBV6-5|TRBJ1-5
ASSSRGYSNQPQH
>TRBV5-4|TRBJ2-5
ASSLGTSGTQETQY
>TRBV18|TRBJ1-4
ASSPGQGEKLF
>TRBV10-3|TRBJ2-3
AISSGETSTDTQY
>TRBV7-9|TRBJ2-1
ASSQRWTSGSNEQF
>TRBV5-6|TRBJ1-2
ASSPGTGNYGYT
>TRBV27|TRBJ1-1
ASSLPSGTGGTEAF
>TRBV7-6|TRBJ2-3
ASSLEVSGRPDTQY
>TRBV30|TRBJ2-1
ARTGTSSIDEQF
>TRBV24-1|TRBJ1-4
ATSRTQDEKLF
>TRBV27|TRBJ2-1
ASSWRDGGAYNEQF
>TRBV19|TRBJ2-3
ASRGGVTTDTQY
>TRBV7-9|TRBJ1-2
ASSLGAGGYT
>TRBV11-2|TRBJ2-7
ASSLAGGEQY
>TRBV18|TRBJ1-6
ASSPNTPGGSPLH
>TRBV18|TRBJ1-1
ASSPRDSDTEAF
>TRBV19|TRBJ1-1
ASSIGQGNTEAF
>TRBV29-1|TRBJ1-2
SVATGGYYGYT
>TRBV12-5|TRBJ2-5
ASGLFKTRTQY
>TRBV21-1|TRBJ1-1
ASSKKTGLNTEAF